These 24 T cell receptor beta chains came from one sample sequenced in a study of T cell responses to AZD1222 COVID-19 vaccine. TCRdb keeps only in-frame clones here, not all; method: immunoSEQ multiplex PCR. The sample records 100,000 to 150,000 clones, about nine tenths being singletons. Sequences were derived from peripheral blood, sampled on day 0 of AZD1222 vaccination. These receptors were collected from an adult in good health.

In this sample, this clone turned up once. The J gene is TRBJ1-1, the V gene TRBV9; 10 positions agree with TRBD1. With V trimmed by 3 bases and J by 6 bases, 5 bases remained unmatched. The CDR3 is 14 amino acids. Per germline, CDR1 SGDLS and CDR2 YYNGEE. DNA of the CDR3: TGTGCCAGCAGCGGAGGGACAGGGGATTCTGAAGCTTTCTTT. As protein: CASSGGTGDSEAFF. Combining the CDR3 with reference TRBV9 and TRBJ1-1 gives the whole variable domain DSGVTQTPKHLITATGQRVTLRCSPRSGDLSVYWYQQSLDQGLQFLIQYYNGEERAKGNILERFSAQQFPDLHSELNLSSLELGDSALYFCASSGGTGDSEAFFGQGTRLTVV.

This clone has only a few counts. In DNA, the CDR3 is TGTGCCAGCAGCGGGAGGACAGCCCCTCACTTTCAAGAGACCCAGTACTTC. It specifies CASSGRTAPHFQETQYF. This chain connects TRBV5-4 to TRBJ2-5; tentatively, D is TRBD1 or TRBD2 (6 bases each). Looked up from germline, CDR1 is SGHNT and CDR2 is YYREEE (reference sequence). V was trimmed by 4 bases and J by 2 bases, leaving 21 bases between them. The CDR3 covers 17 residues.

CDR3 DNA: TGTGCCAGCAGTGCTGTGGGCCCATATAGCAATCAGCCCCAGCATTTT. This sequence encodes CASSAVGPYSNQPQHF. The rearrangement links TRBV2 to TRBJ1-5; D remains ambiguous. Germline V CDR1 and CDR2: SNHLY, FYNNEI. Trimming shortened V by 4 bases and J by 0 bases, and 13 bases separated the two germline ends. The CDR3 has 16 amino acids.

The chain combines TRBV5-4 with TRBJ2-3; D is possibly TRBD1 or TRBD2 (5 bases each). Germline CDR1 SGHNT, CDR2 YYREEE (reference sequence). Trimming left V 7 bases short and J 5 bases short, with 14 bases between. The CDR3 spans 13 residues. CDR3 coding DNA: TGTGCCAGCCGGGGCCAGACTGTAGATACGCAGTATTTT. It specifies CASRGQTVDTQYF.

In regard to this clone: The same CDR3 also results from other DNA sequences found in this sample. The chain joins TRBV7-9 to TRBJ1-1; no clear D. V lost 1 base and J 2 bases, leaving 2 bases between the germline ends. Germline V lookup: CDR1 SEHNR, CDR2 FQNEAQ (reference sequence). The CDR3 has 12 residues. CDR3 DNA sequence: TGTGCCAGCAGCTTAGTTAACACTGAAGCTTTCTTT. Its protein is CASSLVNTEAFF.

The chain employs TRBV7-9 and TRBJ2-1; D is perhaps TRBD1 (6 bases). The germline V and J ends were trimmed by 5 bases and 4 bases, with 9 bases remaining between them. The V gene's germline CDR1 is SEHNR and CDR2 FQNEAQ (reference sequence). This CDR3 is built from 13 residues. The CDR3 here is CASSRTEYNEQFF. The CDR3 coding sequence is TGTGCCAGCAGCCGGACAGAGTACAATGAGCAGTTCTTC.

This rearrangement joins TRBV3-1 (or the pseudogene TRBV3-2) to TRBJ2-7; 9 bases line up with TRBD1. The V gene's germline CDR1 is LGHDT and CDR2 YNNKEL (reference sequence). The V and J ends lost 8 bases and 1 base, in that order; junction bases with no gene match: 15. This CDR3 spans 17 amino acids. This CDR3 reads CASRVGTPGQGSYEQYF. CDR3 DNA: TGTGCCAGCCGGGTGGGAACTCCGGGACAGGGATCCTACGAGCAGTACTTC.

The chain uses TRBV13 and TRBJ1-1, with 8 bases matching TRBD1. CDR1 and CDR2 from the germline V gene are PRHDT and FYEKMQ (reference sequence). The CDR3 runs 14 residues. After removal of 5 bases from V and 6 bases from J, the junction contained 8 bases not matched to a gene. CDR3 amino acids: CASSPGGRFPEAFF. The CDR3 DNA reads TGTGCCAGCAGCCCAGGGGGCCGTTTTCCTGAAGCTTTCTTT.

The chain recombines TRBV5-1 with TRBJ2-1, with D hard to call. CDR1 and CDR2 from the germline V gene are SGHRS and YFSETQ. Trimming took 0 bases from V and 9 from J, leaving 13 bases between them. This CDR3 contains 14 residues. The CDR3 loop reads CASSLAPSLGEQFF. The CDR3 DNA reads as TGCGCCAGCAGCTTGGCCCCTAGTTTAGGTGAGCAGTTCTTC.

V and J are TRBV5-5 and TRBJ2-7; the D gene is possibly TRBD2 (7 bases). Germline V CDR1 and CDR2: SGHKS, YYEKEE (reference sequence). V shed 0 bases and J shed 7 bases, with 20 bases lying between them. There are 16 residues in the CDR3. The CDR3 spells CASSLAPAGASGEQYF. The DNA of the CDR3 is TGTGCCAGCAGCTTGGCCCCGGCGGGGGCGTCTGGGGAGCAGTACTTC.

The V call is TRBV23-1, the J call TRBJ2-1, with 8 bases matching TRBD1. Being an ORF, TRBV23-1 has a function that is uncertain. The CDR3 totals 16 residues. V was clipped by 4 bases and J by 8 bases; unmatched bases: 13. The CDR3 protein is CASSRIRDRTFDEQFF. The CDR3 DNA is TGCGCCAGCAGTCGAATCAGGGACAGGACTTTTGATGAGCAGTTCTTC.

The chain joins TRBV4-1 to TRBJ1-4; 8 bases line up with TRBD1. J was trimmed by 11 bases and V by 1 base; bases with no gene match: 9. The CDR3 is 15 amino acids. Germline CDR1 reads MGHRA; CDR2 reads YSYEKL. The DNA of the CDR3 is TGCGCCAGCAGCCAAGTGACAGGGGCGGTACGGAAACTGTTTTTT. It codes for CASSQVTGAVRKLFF.

The rearrangement links TRBV4-1 to TRBJ2-7; D not certain. Germline V gene lookup returns CDR1 MGHRA and CDR2 YSYEKL. With 0 bases removed from V and 2 bases from J, the gap between germline ends came to 14 bases. The CDR3 has 16 residues. The CDR3 reads CASSQDLGMGTYEQYF. In nucleotides, the CDR3 is TGCGCCAGCAGCCAAGATCTGGGAATGGGGACCTACGAGCAGTACTTC.

In this sample, this clone turned up a few times. The chain uses TRBV6-5 and TRBJ1-6; 8 bases are a match to TRBD1. The V and J ends lost 6 bases and 7 bases, in that order; junction bases with no gene match: 8. Per the germline V gene, CDR1 is MNHEY and CDR2 is SVGAGI. The length of the CDR3 is 15 residues. In DNA form, the CDR3 reads TGTGCCAGCAGGCCACAGGGGGTCCTCAATTCACCCCTCCACTTT. As protein: CASRPQGVLNSPLHF.

The chain is built from TRBV6-2 or TRBV6-3 and TRBJ1-5, with a possible D match to TRBD1 (5 bases). V was trimmed by 2 bases and J by 0 bases, leaving 8 bases between them. The CDR3 spans 15 residues. Germline V CDR1 and CDR2: MNHEY, SVGEGT. The DNA for the CDR3 is TGTGCCAGCAGTTACAGACAGTTTAGCAATCAGCCCCAGCATTTT. Translated: CASSYRQFSNQPQHF.

The rearrangement uses TRBV6-1 and TRBJ2-3, with D possibly matching TRBD2 (7 bases). Germline V gives CDR1 MNHNS, CDR2 SASEGT. Trimming shortened V by 2 bases and J by 4 bases, and 13 bases separated the two germline ends. The CDR3 has 15 residues. In DNA form, the CDR3 reads TGTGCCAGCAGTGAATGGAGGGGGGGCGCAGATACGCAGTATTTT. This gives the protein CASSEWRGGADTQYF.

V is TRBV5-1 and J is TRBJ2-5; the match to TRBD2 covers 11 bases. Looked up from germline, CDR1 is SGHRS and CDR2 is YFSETQ. The ends lost 1 base at V and 1 base at J; junction bases unmatched: 6. This CDR3 is built from 17 residues. The CDR3: CASSLQPGTSGQETQYF. As DNA, the CDR3 is TGCGCCAGCAGCTTGCAACCCGGGACTAGCGGCCAAGAGACCCAGTACTTC.

The chain has TRBV2 and TRBJ2-5, with unresolved D. Trimming stripped 5 bases from V and 3 bases from J, with 10 bases between. The CDR3 sequence is 13 residues long. CDR1 and CDR2 (germline): SNHLY, FYNNEI. Here the CDR3 reads CASSPTEKETQYF. CDR3 DNA: TGTGCCAGCAGTCCCACAGAGAAAGAGACCCAGTACTTC.

The chain recombines TRBV30 with TRBJ2-5; 12 nucleotides line up with TRBD2. Germline V lookup: CDR1 GTSNPN, CDR2 SVGIG (reference sequence). The CDR3 consists of 16 residues. V trimming: 3 bases; J trimming: 5 bases; junction bases outside the gene matches: 10. The CDR3, as DNA: TGTGCCTGGAGCGGGACCGGACTAGCGGGGATGGAGACCCAGTACTTC. Its translation: CAWSGTGLAGMETQYF.

This clone has only one observation. The genes are TRBV19 and TRBJ2-7; TRBD2 agrees at 11 bases. Germline trimming cut 6 bases from V and 3 bases from J; bases unmatched to any gene: 7. The CDR3 is 15 amino acids. Germline CDR1 reads LNHDA; CDR2 reads SQIVND (reference sequence). The CDR3 reads CASSLSGGALYEQYF. Written as DNA, the CDR3 is TGTGCCAGTAGCCTTAGCGGGGGGGCCCTCTACGAGCAGTACTTC.

A word on this clone: Other DNA sequences within the sample encode an identical CDR3. The rearrangement joins TRBV19 to TRBJ1-4, with no clear D. Germline values: CDR1 LNHDA, CDR2 SQIVND (reference sequence). Trimming left V 1 base short and J 8 bases short, with 8 bases between. The CDR3 has 13 amino acids. The DNA of the CDR3 is TGTGCCAGTAGTATAGGGCCGAACGAAAAACTGTTTTTT. This gives the protein CASSIGPNEKLFF.

This chain links TRBV18 with TRBJ2-7; D is unresolved. CDR1 is KGHSH and CDR2 is LQKENI in the germline V gene. Trimming shortened V by 2 bases and J by 2 bases, and 1 base separated the two germline ends. The CDR3 is 11 amino acids. This CDR3 reads CASSPAYEQYF. The CDR3 DNA reads as TGTGCCAGCTCACCAGCCTACGAGCAGTACTTC.

The chain uses TRBV18 and TRBJ2-7; 8 bases are shared with TRBD2. CDR1 KGHSH and CDR2 LQKENI come from the germline V gene. Trimming cost V 6 bases and J 3 bases; bases outside gene matches: 16. This CDR3 is 17 amino acids long. CDR3 DNA sequence: TGTGCCAGCTCGCCAGGGGTTAGCGGGGTTTTCCGCTACGAGCAGTACTTC. Translating it yields CASSPGVSGVFRYEQYF.

Only a few counts were recorded for this clone. The gene calls are TRBV5-4 and TRBJ1-2; 8 bases fit TRBD1. The CDR3 is 16 amino acids. The J segment lost 3 bases and the V segment lost 4 bases, leaving 11 bases of the junction unmatched. The germline V gene has CDR1 SGHNT and CDR2 YYREEE (reference sequence). The CDR3 DNA reads as TGTGCCAGCAGCCCAGATGGACAGGGAGCCTACTATGGCTACACCTTC. Residues: CASSPDGQGAYYGYTF. Full variable domain (rest looked up from reference TRBV5-4 and TRBJ1-2): ETGVTQSPTHLIKTRGQQVTLRCSSQSGHNTVSWYQQALGQGPQFIFQYYREEENGRGNFPPRFSGLQFPNYSSELNVNALELDDSALYLCASSPDGQGAYYGYTFGSGTRLTVV.